The next 7 T cell receptor beta chains were all read from a single sample in a study of blood T cell repertoires in COVID-19. Data came from immunoSEQ multiplex PCR; TCRdb stores just in-frame clones and leaves some out. The table shows 100,000 to 150,000 clones, with over 80% occurring only once. The sample was peripheral blood. The receptors derive from a man in his sixties with acute or convalescent COVID-19.

The chain has TRBV5-1 and TRBJ2-6; TRBD1 matches at 11 bases. Germline assignment: CDR1 SGHRS and CDR2 YFSETQ. This CDR3 is built from 15 residues. The J segment lost 0 bases and the V segment lost 7 bases, leaving 0 bases of the junction unmatched. The CDR3 bases are TGCGCCAGCGGGACAGGGGGCTCTGGGGCCAACGTCCTGACTTTC. Protein product: CASGTGGSGANVLTF.

V gene TRBV7-3 combines with J gene TRBJ2-7; perhaps TRBD2 as D (5 bases). The CDR3 spans 14 residues. The germline CDR1 and CDR2 sequences are SGHTA and FQGTGA. The ends were cut back, 2 bases at V and 6 bases at J, with 14 bases in the middle. The CDR3 here is CASSLGLEGGEQYF. The CDR3 DNA follows: TGTGCCAGCAGCTTAGGGCTAGAAGGAGGCGAGCAGTACTTC.

The chain employs TRBV6-5 and TRBJ1-1; the match to TRBD1 covers 7 bases. This CDR3 contains 15 residues. V lost 6 bases and J lost 0; bases outside the gene matches: 7. CDR1 is MNHEY and CDR2 is SVGAGI in the germline V gene. In DNA form, the CDR3 reads TGTGCCAGCAGCCCGATAGGGGGCATGAACACTGAAGCTTTCTTT. Protein product: CASSPIGGMNTEAFF.

The chain employs TRBV6-1 and TRBJ2-7, with a weak D call TRBD2 (5 bases). CDR3 length: 15 residues. V was cut by 2 bases and J by 7 bases, with 18 bases left in between. Germline values: CDR1 MNHNS, CDR2 SASEGT. CDR3 in DNA: TGTGCCAGCAGTGAAAGGGTGGCCCTGGGAGTAGAGCAGTACTTC. It specifies CASSERVALGVEQYF.

The chain is built from TRBV9 and TRBJ2-2, with TRBD1 matching 7 bases. The germline V gene has CDR1 SGDLS and CDR2 YYNGEE. This CDR3 has 16 residues. The junction had 10 bases not matched to a gene; V was cut back by 4 bases and J by 4 bases. CDR3 residues: CASSHQEGASTGELFF. Written as DNA, the CDR3 is TGTGCCAGCAGCCACCAAGAGGGGGCAAGCACCGGGGAGCTGTTTTTT.

This clone was counted between two and nine times. The chain is built from TRBV6-6 and TRBJ1-2; the D gene is possibly TRBD1 (6 bases). The germline V gene has CDR1 MNHNY and CDR2 SVGAGI (reference sequence). There are 15 residues in the CDR3. The germline V and J ends were trimmed by 5 bases and 4 bases, with 17 bases remaining between them. DNA for the CDR3: TGTGCCAGCAGTCCCCCCCCAGGGGCCGGCTATGGCTACACCTTC. Protein: CASSPPPGAGYGYTF.

This rearrangement joins TRBV29-1 to TRBJ1-4; D gene ambiguous. In germline, CDR1 is SQVTM, CDR2 ANQGSEA. There are 12 residues in the CDR3. V gave up 4 bases and J gave up 8 bases, with 11 bases separating them. CDR3 nucleotide sequence: TGCAGCGTTGGCGGAGTTTACGAAAAACTGTTTTTT. Translating gives CSVGGVYEKLFF.